This TCR beta chain emerged from a study of T cells in localized non-small cell lung cancer. Clones were sequenced by immunoSEQ multiplex PCR, and TCRdb holds only the in-frame ones, with some missing. The table shows some 1,800 clones, with less than 30% occurring only once. This specimen was normal lung tissue next to the tumor, taken before any cancer treatment. The source is a female donor aged 60 or older with stage I lung adenocarcinoma.

The CDR3 spells CASSFRAGWDYEQYF. The CDR3 region has the DNA TGTGCCAGCAGCTTTCGGGCAGGGTGGGACTACGAGCAGTACTTC. This chain links TRBV11-3 with TRBJ2-7; D is possibly TRBD1 (5 bases). The V and J ends lost 3 bases and 3 bases respectively, with 15 bases between them. Per the germline V gene, CDR1 is SGHNT and CDR2 is YENEEA. The CDR3 loop spans 15 amino acids.